Below, one TCR beta chain is given with its context. The antigen is unknown. This specimen comes from a study of T cells expressing NK-cell markers. Study overall: The TCR beta repertoires were obtained from sorted CD3+CD56+NKG2C+, CD3+CD56+NKG2C- and CD3+CD56-NKG2C+ T cells. Seven donors tested HCMV-seropositive and one tested seronegative among the eight sequenced. General observations from the study: Several donors likewise had their CD3+CD56-NKG2C+ fraction led by these clonotypes. A range of about 1.0-7.0% of CD8+ T cells consisted of dominant NKG2C+ clonotypes in several donors.

The CDR3 runs 16 residues. Germline V gives CDR1 ENHRY, CDR2 SYGVKD. For each CDR3 protein, TCRdb gives one entry from its re-call of the 5' RACE reads, without DNA. The clone table shows roughly 160,000 distinct CDR3 sequences, with the ten largest holding around 18%. Sequenced sample: blood T cells: a sorted CD56 or NKG2C T cell subset, CD4+ or CD8+ T cells, or bulk PBMC T cells (not recorded which). The chain couples TRBV10-3 to TRBJ2-3; with no DNA, the TCRdb D assignment of TRBD1 cannot be verified. This clonotype was obtained from a woman aged 18 to 75 in good health. This chain's CDR3 is CAISDQGPTVPRSQYF.